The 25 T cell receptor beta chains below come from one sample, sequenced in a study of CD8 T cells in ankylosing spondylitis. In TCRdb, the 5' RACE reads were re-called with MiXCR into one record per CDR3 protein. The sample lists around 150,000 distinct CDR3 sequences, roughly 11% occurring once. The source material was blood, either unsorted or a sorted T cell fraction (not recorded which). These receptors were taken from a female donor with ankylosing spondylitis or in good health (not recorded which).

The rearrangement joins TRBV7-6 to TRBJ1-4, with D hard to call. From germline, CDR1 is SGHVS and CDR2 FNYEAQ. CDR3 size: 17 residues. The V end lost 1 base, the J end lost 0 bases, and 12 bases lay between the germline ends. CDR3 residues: CASSLEVQASTNEKLFF. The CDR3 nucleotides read TGTGCCAGCAGCTTAGAAGTGCAGGCCTCAACTAATGAAAAACTGTTTTTT.

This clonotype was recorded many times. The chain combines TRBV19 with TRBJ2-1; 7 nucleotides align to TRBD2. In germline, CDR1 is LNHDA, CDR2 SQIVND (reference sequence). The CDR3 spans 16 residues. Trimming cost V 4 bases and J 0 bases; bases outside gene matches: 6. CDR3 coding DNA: TGTGCCAGTAGTAACTTGCGGGGGAGCTCCTACAATGAGCAGTTCTTC. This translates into CASSNLRGSSYNEQFF.

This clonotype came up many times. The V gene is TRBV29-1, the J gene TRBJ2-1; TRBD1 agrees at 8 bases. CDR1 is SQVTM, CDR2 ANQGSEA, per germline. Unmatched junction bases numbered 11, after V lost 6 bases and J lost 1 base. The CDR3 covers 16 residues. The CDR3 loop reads CSVDPDRGRSYNEQFF. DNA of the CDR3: TGCAGCGTCGACCCCGACAGGGGAAGGTCCTACAATGAGCAGTTCTTC.

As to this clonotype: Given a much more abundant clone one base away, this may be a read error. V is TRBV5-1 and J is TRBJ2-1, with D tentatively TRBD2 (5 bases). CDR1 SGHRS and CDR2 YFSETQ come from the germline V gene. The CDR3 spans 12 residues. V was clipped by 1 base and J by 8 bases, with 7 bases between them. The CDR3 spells CASSLLADEQFF. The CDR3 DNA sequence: TGCGCCAGCAGCTTGCTAGCCGATGAGCAGTTCTTC.

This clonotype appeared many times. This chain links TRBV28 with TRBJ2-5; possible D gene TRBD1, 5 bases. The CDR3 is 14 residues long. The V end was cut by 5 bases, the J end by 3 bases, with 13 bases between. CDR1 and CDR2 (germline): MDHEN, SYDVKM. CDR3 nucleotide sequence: TGTGCCAGCAGTGGCCTTGGGGCAGAAGAGACCCAGTACTTC. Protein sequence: CASSGLGAEETQYF.

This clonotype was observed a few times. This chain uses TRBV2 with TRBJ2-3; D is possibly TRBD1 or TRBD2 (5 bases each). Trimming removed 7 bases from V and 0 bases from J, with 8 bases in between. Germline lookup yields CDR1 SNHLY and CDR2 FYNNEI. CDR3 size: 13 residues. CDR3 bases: TGTGCCAGCACATGGGACAGCACAGATACGCAGTATTTT. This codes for CASTWDSTDTQYF. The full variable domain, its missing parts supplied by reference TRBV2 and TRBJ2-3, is EPEVTQTPSHQVTQMGQEVILRCVPISNHLYFYWYRQILGQKVEFLVSFYNNEISEKSEIFDDQFSVERPDGSNFTLKIRSTKLEDSAMYFCASTWDSTDTQYFGPGTRLTVL.

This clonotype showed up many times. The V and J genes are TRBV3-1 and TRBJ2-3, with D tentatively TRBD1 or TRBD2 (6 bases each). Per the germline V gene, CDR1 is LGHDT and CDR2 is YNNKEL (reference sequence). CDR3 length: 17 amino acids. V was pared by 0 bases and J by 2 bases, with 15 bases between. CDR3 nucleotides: TGTGCCAGCAGCCAAGATTATGGGGGGCCATTCACAGATACGCAGTATTTT. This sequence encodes CASSQDYGGPFTDTQYF.

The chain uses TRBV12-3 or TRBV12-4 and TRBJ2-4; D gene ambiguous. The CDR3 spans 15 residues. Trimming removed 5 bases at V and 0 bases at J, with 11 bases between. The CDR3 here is CASSPRILAKNIQYF. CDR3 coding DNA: TGTGCCAGCAGTCCCAGAATACTAGCCAAAAACATTCAGTACTTC.

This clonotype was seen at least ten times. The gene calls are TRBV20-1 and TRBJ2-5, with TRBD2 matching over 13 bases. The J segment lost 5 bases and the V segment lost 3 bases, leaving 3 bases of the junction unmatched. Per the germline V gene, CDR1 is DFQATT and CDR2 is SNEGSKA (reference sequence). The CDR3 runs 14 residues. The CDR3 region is CSASGTSGAETQYF. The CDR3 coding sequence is TGCAGTGCTAGTGGGACTAGCGGGGCGGAGACCCAGTACTTC.

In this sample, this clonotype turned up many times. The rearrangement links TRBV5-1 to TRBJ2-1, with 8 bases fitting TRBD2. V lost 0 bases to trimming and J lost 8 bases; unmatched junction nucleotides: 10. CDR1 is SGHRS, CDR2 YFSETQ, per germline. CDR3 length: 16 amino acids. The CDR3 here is CASSLAGTRARYEQFF. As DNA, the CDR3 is TGCGCCAGCAGCTTGGCCGGGACTAGAGCTAGGTATGAGCAGTTCTTC. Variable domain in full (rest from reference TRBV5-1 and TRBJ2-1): KAGVTQTPRYLIKTRGQQVTLSCSPISGHRSVSWYQQTPGQGLQFLFEYFSETQRNKGNFPGRFSGRQFSNSRSEMNVSTLELGDSALYLCASSLAGTRARYEQFFGPGTRLTVL.

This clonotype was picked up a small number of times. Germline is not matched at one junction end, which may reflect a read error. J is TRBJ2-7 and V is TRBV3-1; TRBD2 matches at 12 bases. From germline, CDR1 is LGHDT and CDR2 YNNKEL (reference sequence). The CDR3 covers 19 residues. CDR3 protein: CTSSFGPHRLAGAQYEQYF. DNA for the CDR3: TGTACCAGCAGTTTTGGCCCCCATCGACTAGCGGGGGCCCAGTACGAGCAGTACTTC.

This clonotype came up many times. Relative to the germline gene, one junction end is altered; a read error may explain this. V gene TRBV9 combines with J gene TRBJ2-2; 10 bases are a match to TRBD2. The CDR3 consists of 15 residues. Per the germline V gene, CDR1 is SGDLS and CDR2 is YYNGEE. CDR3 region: CASSVGAGGPSELSF. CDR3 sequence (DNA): TGTGCCAGCAGCGTAGGAGCGGGGGGGCCGTCAGAGCTGTCTTTT.

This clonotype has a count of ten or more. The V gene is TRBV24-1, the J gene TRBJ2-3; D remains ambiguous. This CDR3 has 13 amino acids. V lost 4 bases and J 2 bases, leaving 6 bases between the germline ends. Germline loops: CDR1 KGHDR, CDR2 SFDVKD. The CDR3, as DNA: TGTGCCACCAGTGAGGCTAACACAGATACGCAGTATTTT. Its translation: CATSEANTDTQYF.

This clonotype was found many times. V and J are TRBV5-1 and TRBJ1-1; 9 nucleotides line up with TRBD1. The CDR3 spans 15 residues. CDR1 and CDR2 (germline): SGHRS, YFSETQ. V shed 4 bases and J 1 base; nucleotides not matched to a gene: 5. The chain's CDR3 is CASSQRTGANTEAFF. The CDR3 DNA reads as TGCGCCAGCAGCCAACGGACAGGGGCGAACACTGAAGCTTTCTTT. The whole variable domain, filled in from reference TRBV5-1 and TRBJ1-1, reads KAGVTQTPRYLIKTRGQQVTLSCSPISGHRSVSWYQQTPGQGLQFLFEYFSETQRNKGNFPGRFSGRQFSNSRSEMNVSTLELGDSALYLCASSQRTGANTEAFFGQGTRLTVV.

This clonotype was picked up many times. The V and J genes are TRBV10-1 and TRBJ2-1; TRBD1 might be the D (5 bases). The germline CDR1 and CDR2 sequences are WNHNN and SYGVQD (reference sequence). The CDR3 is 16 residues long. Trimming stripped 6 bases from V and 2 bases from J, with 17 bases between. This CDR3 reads CASSPPGRDAYNEQFF. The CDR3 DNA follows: TGCGCCAGCAGCCCCCCGGGCAGGGATGCCTACAATGAGCAGTTCTTC.

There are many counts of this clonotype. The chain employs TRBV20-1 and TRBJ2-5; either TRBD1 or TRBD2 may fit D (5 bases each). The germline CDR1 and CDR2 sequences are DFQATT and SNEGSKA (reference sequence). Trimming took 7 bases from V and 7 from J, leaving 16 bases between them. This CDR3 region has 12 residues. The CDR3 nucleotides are TGCAGTGTAGCCGGGGCTGATGGGACCCAGTACTTC. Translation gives CSVAGADGTQYF.

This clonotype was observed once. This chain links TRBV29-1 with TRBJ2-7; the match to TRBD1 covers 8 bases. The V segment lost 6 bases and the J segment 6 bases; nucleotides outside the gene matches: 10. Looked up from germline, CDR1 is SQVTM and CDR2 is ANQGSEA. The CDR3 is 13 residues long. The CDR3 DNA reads TGCAGCGTGAAGACCTATGGACAGGGCGAGCAGTACTTC. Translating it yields CSVKTYGQGEQYF.

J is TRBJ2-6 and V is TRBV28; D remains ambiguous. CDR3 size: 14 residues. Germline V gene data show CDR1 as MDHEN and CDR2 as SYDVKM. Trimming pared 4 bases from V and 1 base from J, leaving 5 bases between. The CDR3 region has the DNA TGTGCCAGCAGTTCGGGTTCTGGGGCCAACGTCCTGACTTTC. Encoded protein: CASSSGSGANVLTF.

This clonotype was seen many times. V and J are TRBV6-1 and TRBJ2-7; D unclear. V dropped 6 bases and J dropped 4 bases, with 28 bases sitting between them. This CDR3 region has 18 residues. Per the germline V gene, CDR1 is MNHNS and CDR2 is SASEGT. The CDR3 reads CASSQQSTRALKRYEQYF. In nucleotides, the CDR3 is TGTGCCAGCAGCCAACAATCAACCCGGGCCTTAAAAAGGTACGAGCAGTACTTC.

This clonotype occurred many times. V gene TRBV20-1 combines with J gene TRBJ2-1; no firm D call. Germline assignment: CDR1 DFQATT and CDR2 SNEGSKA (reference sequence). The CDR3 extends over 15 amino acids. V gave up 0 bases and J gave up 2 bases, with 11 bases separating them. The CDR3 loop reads CSARDPNSPYNEQFF. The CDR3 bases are TGCAGTGCTAGAGACCCTAACAGTCCCTACAATGAGCAGTTCTTC.

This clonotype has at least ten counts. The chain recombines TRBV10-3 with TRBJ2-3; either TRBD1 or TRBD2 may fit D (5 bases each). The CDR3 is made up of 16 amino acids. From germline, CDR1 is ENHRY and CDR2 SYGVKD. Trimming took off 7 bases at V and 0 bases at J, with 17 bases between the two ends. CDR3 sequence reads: CAINLSGRGSTDTQYF. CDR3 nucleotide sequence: TGTGCCATCAACTTATCGGGGCGCGGAAGCACAGATACGCAGTATTTT.

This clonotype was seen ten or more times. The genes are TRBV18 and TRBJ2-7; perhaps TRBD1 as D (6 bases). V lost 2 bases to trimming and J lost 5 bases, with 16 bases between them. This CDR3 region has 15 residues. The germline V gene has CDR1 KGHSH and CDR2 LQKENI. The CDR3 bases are TGTGCCAGCTCACCATTTGGCAGGGGTGAAGACGAGCAGTACTTC. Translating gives CASSPFGRGEDEQYF.

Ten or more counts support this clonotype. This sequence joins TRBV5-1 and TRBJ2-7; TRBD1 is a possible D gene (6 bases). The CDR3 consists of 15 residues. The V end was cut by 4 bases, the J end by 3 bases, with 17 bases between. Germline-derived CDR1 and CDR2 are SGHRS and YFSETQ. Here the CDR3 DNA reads TGCGCCAGCAGCGAAGGACAGCCAGGGATCTACGAGCAGTACTTC. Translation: CASSEGQPGIYEQYF.

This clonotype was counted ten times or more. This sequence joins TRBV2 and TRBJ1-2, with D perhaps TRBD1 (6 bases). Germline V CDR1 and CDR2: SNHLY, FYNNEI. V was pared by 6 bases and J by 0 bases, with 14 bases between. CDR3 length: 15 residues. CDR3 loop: CASREQGRANYGYTF. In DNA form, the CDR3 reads TGTGCCAGCAGAGAACAGGGCAGAGCTAACTATGGCTACACCTTC.

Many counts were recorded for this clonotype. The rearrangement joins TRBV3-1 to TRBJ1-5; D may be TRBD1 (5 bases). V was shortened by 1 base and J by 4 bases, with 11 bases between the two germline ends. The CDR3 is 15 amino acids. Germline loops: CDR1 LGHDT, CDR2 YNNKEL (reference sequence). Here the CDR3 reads CASSQGSGKNQPQHF. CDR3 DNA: TGTGCCAGCAGCCAAGGTTCAGGGAAGAATCAGCCCCAGCATTTT.